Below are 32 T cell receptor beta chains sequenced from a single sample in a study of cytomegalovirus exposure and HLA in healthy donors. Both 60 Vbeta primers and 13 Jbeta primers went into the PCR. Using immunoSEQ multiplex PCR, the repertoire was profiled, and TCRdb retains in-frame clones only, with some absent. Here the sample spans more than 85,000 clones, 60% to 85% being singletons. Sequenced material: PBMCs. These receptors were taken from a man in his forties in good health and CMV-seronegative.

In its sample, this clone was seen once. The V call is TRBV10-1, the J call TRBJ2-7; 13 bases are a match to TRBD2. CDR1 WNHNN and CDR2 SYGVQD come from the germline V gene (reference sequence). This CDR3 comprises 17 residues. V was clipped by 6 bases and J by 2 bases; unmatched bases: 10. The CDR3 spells CASSATAGLAGTYEQYF. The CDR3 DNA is TGCGCCAGCAGCGCGACCGCGGGACTAGCGGGAACCTACGAGCAGTACTTC.

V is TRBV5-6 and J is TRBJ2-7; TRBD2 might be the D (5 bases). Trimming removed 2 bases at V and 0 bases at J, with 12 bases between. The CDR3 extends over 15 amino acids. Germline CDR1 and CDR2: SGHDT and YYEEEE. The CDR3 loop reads CASSLRGSRSYEQYF. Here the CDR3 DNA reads TGTGCCAGCAGCTTACGAGGGTCCCGCTCCTACGAGCAGTACTTC.

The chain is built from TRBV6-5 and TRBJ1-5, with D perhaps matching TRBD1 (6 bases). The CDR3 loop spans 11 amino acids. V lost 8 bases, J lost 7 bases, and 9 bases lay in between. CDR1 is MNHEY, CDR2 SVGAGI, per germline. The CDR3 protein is CASRGAQPQHF. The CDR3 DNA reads TGTGCCAGCCGGGGGGCCCAGCCCCAGCATTTT.

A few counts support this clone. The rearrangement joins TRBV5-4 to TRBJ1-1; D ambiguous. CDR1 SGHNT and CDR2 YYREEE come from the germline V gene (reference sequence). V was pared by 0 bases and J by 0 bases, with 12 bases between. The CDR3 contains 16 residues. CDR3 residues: CASSLDLRVLNTEAFF. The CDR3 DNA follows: TGTGCCAGCAGCTTGGATCTTAGAGTCTTGAACACTGAAGCTTTCTTT.

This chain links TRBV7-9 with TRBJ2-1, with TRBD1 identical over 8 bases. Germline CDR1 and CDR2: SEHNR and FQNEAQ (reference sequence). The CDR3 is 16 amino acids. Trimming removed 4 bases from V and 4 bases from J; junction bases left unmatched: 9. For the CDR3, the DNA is TGTGCCAGCAGCTCGGGACAGGCGATCCAATACAATGAGCAGTTCTTC. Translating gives CASSSGQAIQYNEQFF.

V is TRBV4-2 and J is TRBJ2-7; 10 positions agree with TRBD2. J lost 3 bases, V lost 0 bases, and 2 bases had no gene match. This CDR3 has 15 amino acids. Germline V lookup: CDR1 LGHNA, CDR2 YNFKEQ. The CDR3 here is CASSQEAGGFYEQYF. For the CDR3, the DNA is TGTGCCAGCAGCCAAGAAGCGGGAGGGTTCTACGAGCAGTACTTC.

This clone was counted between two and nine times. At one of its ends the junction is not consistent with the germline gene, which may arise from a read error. CDR3 DNA sequence: TGTGCCAGCAGCGAAGCCGGGACACAAGGTTCGAGAAACACCATATATTTT. Its protein is CASSEAGTQGSRNTIYF. The chain carries TRBV6-1 and TRBJ1-3, with D possibly TRBD1 on 6 matching bases. Germline V gene lookup returns CDR1 MNHNS and CDR2 SASEGT. The CDR3 consists of 17 residues.

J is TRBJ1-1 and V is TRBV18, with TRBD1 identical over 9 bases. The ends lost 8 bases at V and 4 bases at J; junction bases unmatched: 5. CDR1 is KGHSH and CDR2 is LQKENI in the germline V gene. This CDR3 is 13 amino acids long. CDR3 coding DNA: TGTGCCAGCAGAACAGGGGGCGTCACTGAAGCTTTCTTT. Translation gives CASRTGGVTEAFF.

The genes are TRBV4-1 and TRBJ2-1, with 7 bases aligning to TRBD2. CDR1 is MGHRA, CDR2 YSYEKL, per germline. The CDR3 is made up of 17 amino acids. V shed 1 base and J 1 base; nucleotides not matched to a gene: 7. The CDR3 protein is CASSQVFGGISYNEQFF. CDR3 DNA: TGCGCCAGCAGCCAAGTGTTCGGGGGGATTTCCTACAATGAGCAGTTCTTC.

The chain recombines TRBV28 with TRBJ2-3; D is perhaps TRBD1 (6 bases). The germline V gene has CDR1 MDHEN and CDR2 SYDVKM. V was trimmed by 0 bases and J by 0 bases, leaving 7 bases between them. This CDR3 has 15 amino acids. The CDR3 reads CASSLWTGSTDTQYF. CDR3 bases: TGTGCCAGCAGTTTATGGACAGGCAGCACAGATACGCAGTATTTT.

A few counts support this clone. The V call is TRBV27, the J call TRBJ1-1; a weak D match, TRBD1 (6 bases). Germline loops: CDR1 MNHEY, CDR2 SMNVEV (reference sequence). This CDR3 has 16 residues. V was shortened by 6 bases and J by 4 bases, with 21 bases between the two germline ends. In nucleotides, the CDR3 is TGTGCCAGCAGCCCCCTAGGGGGTGGGATTGGCACTGAAGCTTTCTTT. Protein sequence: CASSPLGGGIGTEAFF.

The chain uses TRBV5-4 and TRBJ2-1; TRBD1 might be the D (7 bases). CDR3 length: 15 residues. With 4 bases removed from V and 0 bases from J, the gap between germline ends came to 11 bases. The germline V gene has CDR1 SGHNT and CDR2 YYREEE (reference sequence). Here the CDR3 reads CASSPGGSSYNEQFF. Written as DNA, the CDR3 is TGTGCCAGCAGCCCAGGGGGGAGCTCCTACAATGAGCAGTTCTTC. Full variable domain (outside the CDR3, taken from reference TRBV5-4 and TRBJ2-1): ETGVTQSPTHLIKTRGQQVTLRCSSQSGHNTVSWYQQALGQGPQFIFQYYREEENGRGNFPPRFSGLQFPNYSSELNVNALELDDSALYLCASSPGGSSYNEQFFGPGTRLTVL.

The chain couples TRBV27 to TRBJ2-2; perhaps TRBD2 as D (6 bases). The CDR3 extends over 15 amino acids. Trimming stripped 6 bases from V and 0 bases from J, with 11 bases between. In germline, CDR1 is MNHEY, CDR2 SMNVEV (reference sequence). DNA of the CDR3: TGTGCCAGCAGGAACGGGGGAACGAACACCGGGGAGCTGTTTTTT. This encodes CASRNGGTNTGELFF.

The CDR3 here is CASSPRTSGGDNEQFF. In DNA, the CDR3 is TGTGCCAGCAGCCCGAGGACTAGCGGGGGGGATAATGAGCAGTTCTTC. The chain has TRBV7-9 and TRBJ2-1, with 15 bases lining up with TRBD2. V trimming: 5 bases; J trimming: 7 bases; junction bases outside the gene matches: 6. The CDR3 is 16 residues long. Germline-derived CDR1 and CDR2 are SEHNR and FQNEAQ (reference sequence).

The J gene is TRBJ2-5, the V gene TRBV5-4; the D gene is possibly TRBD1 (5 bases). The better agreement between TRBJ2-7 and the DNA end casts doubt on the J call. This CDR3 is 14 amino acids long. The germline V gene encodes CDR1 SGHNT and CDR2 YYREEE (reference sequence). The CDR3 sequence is CASSLGTHSYEQYF. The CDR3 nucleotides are TGTGCCAGCAGCTTGGGGACACACTCCTACGAGCAGTACTTC.

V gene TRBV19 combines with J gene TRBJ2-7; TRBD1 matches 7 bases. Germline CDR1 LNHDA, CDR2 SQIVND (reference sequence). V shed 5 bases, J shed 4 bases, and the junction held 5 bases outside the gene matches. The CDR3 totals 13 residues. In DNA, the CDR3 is TGTGCCAGTAGTCCGAACAGGGGATACGAGCAGTACTTC. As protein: CASSPNRGYEQYF.

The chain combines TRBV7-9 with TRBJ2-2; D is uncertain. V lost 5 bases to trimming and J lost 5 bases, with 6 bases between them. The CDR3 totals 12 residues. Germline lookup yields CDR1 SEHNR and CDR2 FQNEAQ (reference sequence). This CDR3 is CASSPLTGELFF. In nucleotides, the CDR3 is TGTGCCAGCAGCCCCCTGACCGGGGAGCTGTTTTTT.

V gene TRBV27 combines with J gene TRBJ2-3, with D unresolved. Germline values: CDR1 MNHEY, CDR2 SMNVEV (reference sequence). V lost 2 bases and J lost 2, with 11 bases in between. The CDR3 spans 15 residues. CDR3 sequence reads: CASSLSPPPTDTQYF. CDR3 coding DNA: TGTGCCAGCAGTTTAAGCCCTCCTCCCACAGATACGCAGTATTTT.

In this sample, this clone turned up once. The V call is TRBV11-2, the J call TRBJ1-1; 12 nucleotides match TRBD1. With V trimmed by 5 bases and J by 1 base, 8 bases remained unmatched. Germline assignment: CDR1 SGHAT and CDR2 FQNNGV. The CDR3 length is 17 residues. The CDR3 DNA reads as TGTGCCAGCAGCCAACGGGGACAGGGGGCAGGGAACACTGAAGCTTTCTTT. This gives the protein CASSQRGQGAGNTEAFF.

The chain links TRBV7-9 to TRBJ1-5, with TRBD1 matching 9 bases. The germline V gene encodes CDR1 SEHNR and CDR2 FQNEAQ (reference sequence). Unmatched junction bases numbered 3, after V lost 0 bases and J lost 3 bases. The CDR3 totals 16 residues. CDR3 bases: TGTGCCAGCAGCTTAGCTAGGACAGGGGTCAATCAGCCCCAGCATTTT. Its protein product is CASSLARTGVNQPQHF.

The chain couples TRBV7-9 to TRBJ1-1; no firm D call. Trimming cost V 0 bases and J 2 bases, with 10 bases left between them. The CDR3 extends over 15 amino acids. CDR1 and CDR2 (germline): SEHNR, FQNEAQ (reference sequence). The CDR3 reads CASSLAPWANTEAFF. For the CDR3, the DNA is TGTGCCAGCAGCTTAGCGCCCTGGGCTAACACTGAAGCTTTCTTT.

The CDR3 is CASSDEGNTEAFF. DNA for the CDR3: TGTGCCAGCAGTGACGAGGGGAACACTGAAGCTTTCTTT. The chain employs TRBV6-4 and TRBJ1-1, with D unresolved. Germline V CDR1 and CDR2: MRHNA, SNTAGT. CDR3 length: 13 residues. Deletions cut 2 bases from V and 1 base from J, with 5 bases between.

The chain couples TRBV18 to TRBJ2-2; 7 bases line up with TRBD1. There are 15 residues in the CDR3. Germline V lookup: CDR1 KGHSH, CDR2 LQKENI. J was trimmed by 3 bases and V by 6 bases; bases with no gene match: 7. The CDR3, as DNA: TGTGCCAGCTCTCGACAGGGCGTGCACACCGGGGAGCTGTTTTTT. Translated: CASSRQGVHTGELFF.

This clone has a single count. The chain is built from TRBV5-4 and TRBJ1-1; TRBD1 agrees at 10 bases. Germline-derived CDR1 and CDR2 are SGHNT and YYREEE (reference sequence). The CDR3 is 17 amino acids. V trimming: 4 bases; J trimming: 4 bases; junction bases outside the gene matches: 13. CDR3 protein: CASSRGGRQGAPTEAFF. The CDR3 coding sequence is TGTGCCAGCAGCCGGGGGGGGAGACAGGGGGCGCCCACTGAAGCTTTCTTT.

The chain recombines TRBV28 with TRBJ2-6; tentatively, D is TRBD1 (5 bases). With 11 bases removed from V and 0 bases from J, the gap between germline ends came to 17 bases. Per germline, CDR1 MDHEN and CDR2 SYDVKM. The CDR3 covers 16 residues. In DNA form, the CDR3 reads TGTGCCTCCCTAGGGGTCAGGACCTCTGGGGCCAACGTCCTGACTTTC. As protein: CASLGVRTSGANVLTF.

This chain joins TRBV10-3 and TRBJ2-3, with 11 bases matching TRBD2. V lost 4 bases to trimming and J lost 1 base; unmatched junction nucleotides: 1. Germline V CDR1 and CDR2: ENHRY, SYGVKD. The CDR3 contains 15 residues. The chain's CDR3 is CAISAGLAGTDTQYF. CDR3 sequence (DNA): TGTGCCATCAGTGCGGGACTAGCGGGCACAGATACGCAGTATTTT.

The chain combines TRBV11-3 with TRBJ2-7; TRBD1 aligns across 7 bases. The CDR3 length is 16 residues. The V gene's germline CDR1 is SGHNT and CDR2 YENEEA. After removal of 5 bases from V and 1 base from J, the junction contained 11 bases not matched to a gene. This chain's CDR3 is CASSPYLRDSSYEQYF. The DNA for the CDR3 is TGTGCCAGCAGCCCGTACCTCCGGGACAGTTCCTACGAGCAGTACTTC.

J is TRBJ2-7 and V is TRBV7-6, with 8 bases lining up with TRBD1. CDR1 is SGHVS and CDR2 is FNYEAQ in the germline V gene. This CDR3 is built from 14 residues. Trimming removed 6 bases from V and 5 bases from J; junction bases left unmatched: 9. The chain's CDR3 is CASSLWQGAHEQYF. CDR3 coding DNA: TGTGCCAGCAGTCTGTGGCAGGGGGCCCACGAGCAGTACTTC.

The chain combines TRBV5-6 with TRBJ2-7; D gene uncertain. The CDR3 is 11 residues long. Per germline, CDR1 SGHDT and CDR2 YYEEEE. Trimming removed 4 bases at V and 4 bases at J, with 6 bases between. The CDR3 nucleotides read TGTGCCAGCAGCCGTATTTACGAGCAGTACTTC. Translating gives CASSRIYEQYF.

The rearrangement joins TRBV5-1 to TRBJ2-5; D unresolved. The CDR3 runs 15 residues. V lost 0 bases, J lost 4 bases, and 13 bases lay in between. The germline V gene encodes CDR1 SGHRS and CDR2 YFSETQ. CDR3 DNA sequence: TGCGCCAGCAGCTTGGCCAACGGGTGGAGAGAGACCCAGTACTTC. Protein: CASSLANGWRETQYF.

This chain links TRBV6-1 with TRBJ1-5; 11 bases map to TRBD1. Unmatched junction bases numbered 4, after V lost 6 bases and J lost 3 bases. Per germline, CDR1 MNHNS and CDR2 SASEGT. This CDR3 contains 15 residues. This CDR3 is CASSLGQGVNQPQHF. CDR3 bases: TGTGCCAGCAGCCTGGGACAGGGGGTCAATCAGCCCCAGCATTTT.

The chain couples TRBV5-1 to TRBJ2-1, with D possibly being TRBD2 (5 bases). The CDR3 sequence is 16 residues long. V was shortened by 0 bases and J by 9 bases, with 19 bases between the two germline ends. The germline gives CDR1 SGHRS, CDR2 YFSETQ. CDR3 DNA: TGCGCCAGCAGCTTGGTAGGGTCCGGAGGCTATGGTGAGCAGTTCTTC. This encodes CASSLVGSGGYGEQFF.